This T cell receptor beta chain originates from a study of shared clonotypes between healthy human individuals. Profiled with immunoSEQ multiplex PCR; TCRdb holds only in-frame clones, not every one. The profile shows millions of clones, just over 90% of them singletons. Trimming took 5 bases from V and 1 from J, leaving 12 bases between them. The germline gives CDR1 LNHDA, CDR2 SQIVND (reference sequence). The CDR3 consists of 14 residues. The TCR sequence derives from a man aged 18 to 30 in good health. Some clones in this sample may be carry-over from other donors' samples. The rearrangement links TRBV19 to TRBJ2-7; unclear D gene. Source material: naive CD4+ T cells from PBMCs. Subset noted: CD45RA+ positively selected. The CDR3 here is CASSPRLASYEQYF. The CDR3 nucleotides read TGTGCCAGTAGTCCCCGACTGGCTTCCTACGAGCAGTACTTC. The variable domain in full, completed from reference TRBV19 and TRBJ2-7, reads DGGITQSPKYLFRKEGQNVTLSCEQNLNHDAMYWYRQDPGQGLRLIYYSQIVNDFQKGDIAEGYSVSREKKESFPLTVTSAQKNPTAFYLCASSPRLASYEQYFGPGTRLTVT.